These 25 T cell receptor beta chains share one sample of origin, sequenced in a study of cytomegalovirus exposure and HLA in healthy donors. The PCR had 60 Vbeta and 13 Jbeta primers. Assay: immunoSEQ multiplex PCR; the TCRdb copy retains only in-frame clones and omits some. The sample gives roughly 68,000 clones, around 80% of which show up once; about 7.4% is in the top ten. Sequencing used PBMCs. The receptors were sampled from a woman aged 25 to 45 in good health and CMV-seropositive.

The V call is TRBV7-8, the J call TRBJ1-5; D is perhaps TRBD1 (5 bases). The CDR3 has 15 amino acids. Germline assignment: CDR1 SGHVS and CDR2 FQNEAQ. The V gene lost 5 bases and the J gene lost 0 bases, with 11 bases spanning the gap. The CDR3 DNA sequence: TGTGCCAGCAGCATACAGGAAAATAGCAATCAGCCCCAGCATTTT. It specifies CASSIQENSNQPQHF.

CDR3 loop: CASRTGQGSTEAFF. The CDR3 bases are TGTGCCAGCAGGACGGGACAGGGGTCCACTGAAGCTTTCTTT. The chain links TRBV6-1 to TRBJ1-1; 10 bases agree with TRBD1. V gave up 6 bases and J gave up 4 bases; unmatched junction bases: 5. This CDR3 region has 14 residues. CDR1 is MNHNS, CDR2 SASEGT, per germline.

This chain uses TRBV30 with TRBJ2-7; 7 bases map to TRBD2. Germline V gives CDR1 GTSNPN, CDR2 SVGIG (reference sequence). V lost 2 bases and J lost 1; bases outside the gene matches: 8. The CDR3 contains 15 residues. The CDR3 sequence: CAWSSAGPPSYEQYF. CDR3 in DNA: TGTGCCTGGAGTTCAGCGGGGCCGCCATCCTACGAGCAGTACTTC. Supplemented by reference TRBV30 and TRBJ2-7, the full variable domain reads SQTIHQWPATLVQPVGSPLSLECTVEGTSNPNLYWYRQAAGRGLQLLFYSVGIGQISSEVPQNLSASRPQDRQFILSSKKLLLSDSGFYLCAWSSAGPPSYEQYFGPGTRLTVT.

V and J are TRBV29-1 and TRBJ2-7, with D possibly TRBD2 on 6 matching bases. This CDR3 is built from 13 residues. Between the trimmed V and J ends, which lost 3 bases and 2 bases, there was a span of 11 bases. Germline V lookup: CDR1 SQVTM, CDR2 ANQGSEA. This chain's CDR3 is CSVERDSPYEQYF. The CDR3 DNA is TGCAGCGTTGAGCGGGATTCCCCCTACGAGCAGTACTTC.

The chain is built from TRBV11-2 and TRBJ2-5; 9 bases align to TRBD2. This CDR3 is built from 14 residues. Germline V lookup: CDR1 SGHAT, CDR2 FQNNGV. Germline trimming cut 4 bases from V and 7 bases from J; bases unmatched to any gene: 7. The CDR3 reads CASSWLREGGTQYF. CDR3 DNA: TGTGCCAGCAGCTGGTTGCGGGAGGGGGGGACCCAGTACTTC.

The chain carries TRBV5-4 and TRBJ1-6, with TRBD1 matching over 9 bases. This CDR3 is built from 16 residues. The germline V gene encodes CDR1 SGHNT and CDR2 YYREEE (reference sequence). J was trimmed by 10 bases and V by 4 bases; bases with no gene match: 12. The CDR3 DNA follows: TGTGCCAGCAGCCCAAGAACCGGGACAGGGAGGTCACCCCTCCACTTT. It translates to CASSPRTGTGRSPLHF.

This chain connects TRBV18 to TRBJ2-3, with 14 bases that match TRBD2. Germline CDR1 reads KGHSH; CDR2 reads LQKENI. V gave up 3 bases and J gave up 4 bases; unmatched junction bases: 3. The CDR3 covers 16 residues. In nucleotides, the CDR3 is TGTGCCAGCTCACCTAAGGGACTAGCGGGAGCAGATACGCAGTATTTT. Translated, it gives CASSPKGLAGADTQYF.

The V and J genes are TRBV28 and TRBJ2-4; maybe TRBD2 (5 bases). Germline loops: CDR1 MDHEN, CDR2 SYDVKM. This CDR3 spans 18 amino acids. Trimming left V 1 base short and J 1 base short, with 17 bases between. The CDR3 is CASSLLASLPLAKNIQYF. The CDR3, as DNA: TGTGCCAGCAGTTTATTAGCTAGCTTACCTCTGGCCAAAAACATTCAGTACTTC.

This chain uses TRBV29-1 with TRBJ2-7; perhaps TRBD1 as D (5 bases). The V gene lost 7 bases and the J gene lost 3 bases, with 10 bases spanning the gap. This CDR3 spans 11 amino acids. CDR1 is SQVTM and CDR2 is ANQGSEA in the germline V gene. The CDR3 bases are TGCAGCGCCATTGACAGCTACGAGCAGTACTTC. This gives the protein CSAIDSYEQYF.

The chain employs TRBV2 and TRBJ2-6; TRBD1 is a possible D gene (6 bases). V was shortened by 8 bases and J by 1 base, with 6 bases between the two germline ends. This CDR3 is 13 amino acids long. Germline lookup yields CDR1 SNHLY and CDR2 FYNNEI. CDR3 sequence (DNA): TGTGCCAGCCAGGGGTCTGGGGCCAACGTCCTGACTTTC. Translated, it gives CASQGSGANVLTF.

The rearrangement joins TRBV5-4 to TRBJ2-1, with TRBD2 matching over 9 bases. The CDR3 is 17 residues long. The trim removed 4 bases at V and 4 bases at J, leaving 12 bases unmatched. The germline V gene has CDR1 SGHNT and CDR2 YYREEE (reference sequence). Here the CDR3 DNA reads TGTGCCAGCAGCCCGGTTGGTCCGGCGGGAGGGTACAATGAGCAGTTCTTC. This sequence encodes CASSPVGPAGGYNEQFF.

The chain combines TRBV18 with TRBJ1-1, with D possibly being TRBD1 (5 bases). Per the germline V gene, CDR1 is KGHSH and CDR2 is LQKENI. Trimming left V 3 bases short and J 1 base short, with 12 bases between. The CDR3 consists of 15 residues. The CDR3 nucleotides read TGTGCCAGCTCACCGTCCAGGGCCGAGAACACTGAAGCTTTCTTT. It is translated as CASSPSRAENTEAFF.

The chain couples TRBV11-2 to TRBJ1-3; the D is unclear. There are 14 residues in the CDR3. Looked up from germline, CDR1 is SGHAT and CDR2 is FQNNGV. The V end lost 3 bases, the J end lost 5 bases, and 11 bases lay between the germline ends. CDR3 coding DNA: TGTGCCAGCAGCTTTGGAGGGAGCCGAAACACCATATATTTT. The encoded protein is CASSFGGSRNTIYF. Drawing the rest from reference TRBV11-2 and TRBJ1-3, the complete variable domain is EAGVAQSPRYKIIEKRQSVAFWCNPISGHATLYWYQQILGQGPKLLIQFQNNGVVDDSQLPKDRFSAERLKGVDSTLKIQPAKLEDSAVYLCASSFGGSRNTIYFGEGSWLTVV.

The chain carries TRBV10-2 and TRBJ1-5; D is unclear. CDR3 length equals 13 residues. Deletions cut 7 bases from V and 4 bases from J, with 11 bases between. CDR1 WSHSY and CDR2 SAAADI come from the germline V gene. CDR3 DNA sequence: TGCGCCAGCACCGCAGGTAATAATCAGCCCCAGCATTTT. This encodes CASTAGNNQPQHF.

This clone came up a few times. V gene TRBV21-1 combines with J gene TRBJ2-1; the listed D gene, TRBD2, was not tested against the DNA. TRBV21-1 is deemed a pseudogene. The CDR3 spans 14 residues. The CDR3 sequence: CASSERLPSNEQFF. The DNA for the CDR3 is TGTGCCAGCAGCGAGAGACTCCCCTCGAATGAGCAGTTCTTC.

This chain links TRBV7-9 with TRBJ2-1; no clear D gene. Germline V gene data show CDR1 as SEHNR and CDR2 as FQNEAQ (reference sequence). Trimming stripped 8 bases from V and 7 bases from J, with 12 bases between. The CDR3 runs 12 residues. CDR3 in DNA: TGTGCCAGCTCACGACTTGGAAATGAGCAGTTCTTC. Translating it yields CASSRLGNEQFF.

The CDR3 reads CASSLDLGLRFYNEQFF. The DNA for the CDR3 is TGTGCCAGCAGCCTCGACCTTGGGCTGAGATTTTACAATGAGCAGTTCTTC. This rearrangement joins TRBV11-2 to TRBJ2-1; no clear D. In germline, CDR1 is SGHAT, CDR2 FQNNGV. V dropped 5 bases and J dropped 4 bases, with 21 bases sitting between them. This CDR3 comprises 17 residues.

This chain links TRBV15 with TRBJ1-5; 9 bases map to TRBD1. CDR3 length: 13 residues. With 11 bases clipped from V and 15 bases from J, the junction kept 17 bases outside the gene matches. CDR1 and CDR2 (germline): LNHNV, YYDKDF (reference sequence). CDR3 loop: CAAGNLPGTGMHF. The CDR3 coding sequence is TGTGCCGCTGGAAACTTACCCGGGACAGGGATGCATTTT.

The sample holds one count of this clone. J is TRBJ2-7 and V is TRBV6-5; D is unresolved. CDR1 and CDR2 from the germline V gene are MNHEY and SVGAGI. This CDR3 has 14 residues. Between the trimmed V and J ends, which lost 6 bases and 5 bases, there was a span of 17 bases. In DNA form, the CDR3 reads TGTGCCAGCAGACCTAGGTACTTATTCCACGAGCAGTACTTC. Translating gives CASRPRYLFHEQYF.

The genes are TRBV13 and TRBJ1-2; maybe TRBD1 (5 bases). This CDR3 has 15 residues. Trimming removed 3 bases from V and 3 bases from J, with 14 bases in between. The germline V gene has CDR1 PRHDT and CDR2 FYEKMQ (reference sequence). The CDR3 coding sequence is TGTGCCAGCAGCTTCCGGGGGGGAAGAGACTATGGCTACACCTTC. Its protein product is CASSFRGGRDYGYTF.

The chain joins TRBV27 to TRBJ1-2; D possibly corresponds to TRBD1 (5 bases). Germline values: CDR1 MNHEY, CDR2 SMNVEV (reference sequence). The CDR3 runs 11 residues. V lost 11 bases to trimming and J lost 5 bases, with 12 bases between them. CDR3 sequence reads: CASRGGYGYTF. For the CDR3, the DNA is TGTGCCTCCCGTGGGGGGTATGGCTACACCTTC.

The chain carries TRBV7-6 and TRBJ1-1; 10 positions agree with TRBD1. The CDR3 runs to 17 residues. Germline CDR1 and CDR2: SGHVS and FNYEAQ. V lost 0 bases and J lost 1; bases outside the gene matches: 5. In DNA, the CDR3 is TGTGCCAGCAGCTTAGCCCCGAGGGACAGGGGGAACACTGAAGCTTTCTTT. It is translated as CASSLAPRDRGNTEAFF.

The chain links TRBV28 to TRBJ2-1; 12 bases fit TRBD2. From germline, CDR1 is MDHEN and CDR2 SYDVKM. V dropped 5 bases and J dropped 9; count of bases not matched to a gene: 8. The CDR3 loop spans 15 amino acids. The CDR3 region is CASSLLAGGRGEQFF. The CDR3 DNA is TGTGCCAGCAGTCTACTAGCGGGAGGAAGGGGTGAGCAGTTCTTC. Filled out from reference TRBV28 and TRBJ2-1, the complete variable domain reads DVKVTQSSRYLVKRTGEKVFLECVQDMDHENMFWYRQDPGLGLRLIYFSYDVKMKEKGDIPEGYSVSREKKERFSLILESASTNQTSMYLCASSLLAGGRGEQFFGPGTRLTVL.

In DNA form, the CDR3 reads TGTGCCAGCAGCCAAGAACAGACTAGGCCCTTTACTAGCACAGATACGCAGTATTTT. It specifies CASSQEQTRPFTSTDTQYF. The chain couples TRBV4-2 to TRBJ2-3, with D possibly TRBD2 on 6 matching bases. This CDR3 has 19 amino acids. Between the trimmed V and J ends, which lost 0 bases and 0 bases, there was a span of 19 bases. Germline V gene data show CDR1 as LGHNA and CDR2 as YNFKEQ.

This chain's CDR3 is CASSLVTSGIQETQYF. CDR3 DNA: TGCGCCAGCAGCTTGGTCACTAGCGGTATTCAAGAGACCCAGTACTTC. The rearrangement joins TRBV5-1 to TRBJ2-5, with TRBD2 matching 8 bases. The V gene's germline CDR1 is SGHRS and CDR2 YFSETQ. With V trimmed by 0 bases and J by 2 bases, 6 bases remained unmatched. The CDR3 runs to 16 residues.